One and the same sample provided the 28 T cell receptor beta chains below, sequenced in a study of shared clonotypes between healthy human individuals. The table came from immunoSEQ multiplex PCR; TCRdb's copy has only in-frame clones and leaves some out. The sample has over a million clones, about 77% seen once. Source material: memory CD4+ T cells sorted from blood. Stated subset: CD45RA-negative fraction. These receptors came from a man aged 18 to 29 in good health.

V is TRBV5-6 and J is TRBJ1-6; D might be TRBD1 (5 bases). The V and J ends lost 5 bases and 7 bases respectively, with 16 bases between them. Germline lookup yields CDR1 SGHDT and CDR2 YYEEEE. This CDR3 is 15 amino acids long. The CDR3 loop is CASRPRGEGNSPLHF. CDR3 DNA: TGTGCCAGCAGGCCTAGGGGCGAGGGAAATTCACCCCTCCACTTT. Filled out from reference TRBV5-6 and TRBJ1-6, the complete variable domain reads DAGVTQSPTHLIKTRGQQVTLRCSPKSGHDTVSWYQQALGQGPQFIFQYYEEEERQRGNFPDRFSGHQFPNYSSELNVNALLLGDSALYLCASRPRGEGNSPLHFGNGTRLTVT.

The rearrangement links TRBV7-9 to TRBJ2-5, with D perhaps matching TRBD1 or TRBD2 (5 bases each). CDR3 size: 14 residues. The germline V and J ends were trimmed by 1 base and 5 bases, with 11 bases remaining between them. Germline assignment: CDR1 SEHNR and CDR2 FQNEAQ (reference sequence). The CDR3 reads CASSLGEWGETQYF. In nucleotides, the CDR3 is TGTGCCAGCAGCTTAGGGGAGTGGGGGGAGACCCAGTACTTC.

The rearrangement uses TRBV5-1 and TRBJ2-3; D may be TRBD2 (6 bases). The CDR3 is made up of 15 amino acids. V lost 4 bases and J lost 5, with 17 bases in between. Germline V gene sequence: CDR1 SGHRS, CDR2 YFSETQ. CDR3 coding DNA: TGCGCCAGCAGCAGGGCGGGGTCCTCAGGAGATACGCAGTATTTT. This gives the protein CASSRAGSSGDTQYF. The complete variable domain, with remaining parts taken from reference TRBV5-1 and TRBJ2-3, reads KAGVTQTPRYLIKTRGQQVTLSCSPISGHRSVSWYQQTPGQGLQFLFEYFSETQRNKGNFPGRFSGRQFSNSRSEMNVSTLELGDSALYLCASSRAGSSGDTQYFGPGTRLTVL.

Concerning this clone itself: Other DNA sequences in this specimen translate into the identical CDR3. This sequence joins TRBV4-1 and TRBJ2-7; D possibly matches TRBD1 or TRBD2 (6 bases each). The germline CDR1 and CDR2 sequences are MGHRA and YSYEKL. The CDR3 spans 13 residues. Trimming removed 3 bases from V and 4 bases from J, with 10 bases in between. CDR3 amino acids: CASSHLGGYEQYF. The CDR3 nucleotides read TGCGCCAGCAGCCACCTAGGGGGGTACGAGCAGTACTTC.

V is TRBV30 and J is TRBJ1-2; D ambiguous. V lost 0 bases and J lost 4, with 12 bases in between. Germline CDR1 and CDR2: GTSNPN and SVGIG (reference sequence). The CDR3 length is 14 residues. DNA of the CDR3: TGTGCCTGGAGTGTAAAGCCGACGGTCTATGGCTACACCTTC. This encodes CAWSVKPTVYGYTF.

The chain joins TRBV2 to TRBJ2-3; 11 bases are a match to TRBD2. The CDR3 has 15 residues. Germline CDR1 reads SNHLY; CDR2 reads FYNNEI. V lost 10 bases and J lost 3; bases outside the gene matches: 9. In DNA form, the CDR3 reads TGTGCCACCGGAGGAAGGACTAGCGGGACAGATACGCAGTATTTT. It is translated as CATGGRTSGTDTQYF.

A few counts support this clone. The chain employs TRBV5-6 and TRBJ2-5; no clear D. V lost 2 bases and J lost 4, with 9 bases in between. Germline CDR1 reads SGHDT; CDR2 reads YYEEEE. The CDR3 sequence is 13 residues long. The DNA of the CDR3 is TGTGCCAGCAGCTTTATGTCGGCAGAGACCCAGTACTTC. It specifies CASSFMSAETQYF.

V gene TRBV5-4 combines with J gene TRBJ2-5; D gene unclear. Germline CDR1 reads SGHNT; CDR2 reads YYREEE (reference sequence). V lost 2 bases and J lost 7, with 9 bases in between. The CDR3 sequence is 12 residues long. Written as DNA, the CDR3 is TGTGCCAGCAGCTTCGACCGCGGGACCCAGTACTTC. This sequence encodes CASSFDRGTQYF. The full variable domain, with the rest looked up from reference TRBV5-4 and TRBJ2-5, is ETGVTQSPTHLIKTRGQQVTLRCSSQSGHNTVSWYQQALGQGPQFIFQYYREEENGRGNFPPRFSGLQFPNYSSELNVNALELDDSALYLCASSFDRGTQYFGPGTRLLVL.

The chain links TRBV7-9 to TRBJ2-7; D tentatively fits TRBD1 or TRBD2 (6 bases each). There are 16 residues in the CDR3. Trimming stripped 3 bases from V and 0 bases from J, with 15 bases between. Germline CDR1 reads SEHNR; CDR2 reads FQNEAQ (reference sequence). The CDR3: CASSFLRPGASYEQYF. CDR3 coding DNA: TGTGCCAGCAGCTTTCTTAGACCGGGGGCCTCCTACGAGCAGTACTTC.

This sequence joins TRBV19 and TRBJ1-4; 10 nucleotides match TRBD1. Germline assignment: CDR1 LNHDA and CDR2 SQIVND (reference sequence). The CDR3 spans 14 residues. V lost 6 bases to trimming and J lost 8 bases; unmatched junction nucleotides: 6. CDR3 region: CASSPGQGEEKLFF. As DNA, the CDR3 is TGTGCCAGTAGCCCTGGACAGGGGGAAGAAAAACTGTTTTTT.

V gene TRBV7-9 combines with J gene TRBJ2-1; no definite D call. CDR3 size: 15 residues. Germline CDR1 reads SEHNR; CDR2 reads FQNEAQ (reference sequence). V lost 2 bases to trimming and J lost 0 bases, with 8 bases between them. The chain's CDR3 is CASSLYISSYNEQFF. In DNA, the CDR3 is TGTGCCAGCAGCTTATACATAAGCTCCTACAATGAGCAGTTCTTC. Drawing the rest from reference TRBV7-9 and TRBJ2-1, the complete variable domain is DTGVSQNPRHKITKRGQNVTFRCDPISEHNRLYWYRQTLGQGPEFLTYFQNEAQLEKSRLLSDRFSAERPKGSFSTLEIQRTEQGDSAMYLCASSLYISSYNEQFFGPGTRLTVL.

This CDR3 reads CASSGQGGTNQPQHF. Here the CDR3 DNA reads TGTGCCAGCAGTGGACAGGGGGGGACCAATCAGCCCCAGCATTTT. The V gene is TRBV6-8, the J gene TRBJ1-5; 10 positions agree with TRBD1. Germline V gene sequence: CDR1 MNHGY, CDR2 SAAAGT. The trim removed 5 bases at V and 3 bases at J, leaving 4 bases unmatched. The CDR3 sequence is 15 residues long.

The CDR3 coding sequence is TGTGCCAGCAGCCCCGGGATAGCGGGGCCCTGGGGCGAGCAGTACTTC. Residues: CASSPGIAGPWGEQYF. The chain has TRBV7-2 and TRBJ2-7; 8 nucleotides line up with TRBD2. Trimming cost V 5 bases and J 6 bases; bases outside gene matches: 15. Germline V gene data show CDR1 as SGHTA and CDR2 as FQGNSA. This CDR3 region has 16 residues.

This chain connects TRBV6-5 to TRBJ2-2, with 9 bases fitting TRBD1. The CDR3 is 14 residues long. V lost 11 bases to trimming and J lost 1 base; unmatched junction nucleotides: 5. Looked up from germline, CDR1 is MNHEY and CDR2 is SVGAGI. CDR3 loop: CAAGQGLNTGELFF. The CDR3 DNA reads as TGTGCCGCAGGACAGGGGTTGAACACCGGGGAGCTGTTTTTT.

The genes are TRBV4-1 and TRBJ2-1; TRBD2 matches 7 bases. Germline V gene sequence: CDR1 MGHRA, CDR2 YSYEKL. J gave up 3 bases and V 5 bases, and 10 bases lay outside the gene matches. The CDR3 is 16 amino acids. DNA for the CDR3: TGCGCCAGCAGCGCCCGTGAGGGCGGGGGCTACAATGAGCAGTTCTTC. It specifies CASSAREGGGYNEQFF.

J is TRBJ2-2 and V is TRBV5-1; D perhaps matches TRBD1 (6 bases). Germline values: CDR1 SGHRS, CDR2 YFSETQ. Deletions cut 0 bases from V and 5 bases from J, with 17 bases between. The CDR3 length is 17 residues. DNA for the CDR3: TGCGCCAGCAGCTTGGACGGCCAGGGGATATCGACCGGGGAGCTGTTTTTT. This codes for CASSLDGQGISTGELFF.

The DNA for the CDR3 is TGTGCCAGCAGCTGGGGTTCCCGACCATACTTC. Encoded protein: CASSWGSRPYF. The chain uses TRBV5-8 and TRBJ2-4, with D unresolved. With 3 bases removed from V and 16 bases from J, the gap between germline ends came to 14 bases. This CDR3 region has 11 residues. Germline loops: CDR1 SGHTS, CDR2 YDEGEE.

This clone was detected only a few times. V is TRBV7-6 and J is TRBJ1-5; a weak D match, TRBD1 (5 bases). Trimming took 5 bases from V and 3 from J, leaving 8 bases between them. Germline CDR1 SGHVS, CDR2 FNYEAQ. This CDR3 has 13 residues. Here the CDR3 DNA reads TGTGCCAGCAGCCGGGACTCCAATCAGCCCCAGCATTTT. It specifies CASSRDSNQPQHF.

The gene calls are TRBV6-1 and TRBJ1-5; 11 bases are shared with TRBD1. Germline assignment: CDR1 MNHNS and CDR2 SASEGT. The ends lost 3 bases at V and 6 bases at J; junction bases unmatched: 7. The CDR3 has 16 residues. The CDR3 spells CASSDPDRGRSQPQHF. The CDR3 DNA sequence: TGTGCCAGCAGTGACCCGGACAGGGGGCGAAGTCAGCCCCAGCATTTT.

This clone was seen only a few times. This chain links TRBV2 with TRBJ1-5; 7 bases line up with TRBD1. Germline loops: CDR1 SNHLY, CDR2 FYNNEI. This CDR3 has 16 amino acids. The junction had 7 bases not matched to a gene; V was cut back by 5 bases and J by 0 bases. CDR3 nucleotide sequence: TGTGCCAGCAGTCCCCTGACAGGGCTTAGCAATCAGCCCCAGCATTTT. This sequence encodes CASSPLTGLSNQPQHF.

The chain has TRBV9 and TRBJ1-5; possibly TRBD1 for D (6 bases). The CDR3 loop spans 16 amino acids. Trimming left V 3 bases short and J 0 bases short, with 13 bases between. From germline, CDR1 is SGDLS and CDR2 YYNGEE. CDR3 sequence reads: CASSATGDYSNQPQHF. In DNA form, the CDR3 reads TGTGCCAGCAGCGCGACAGGAGACTATAGCAATCAGCCCCAGCATTTT.

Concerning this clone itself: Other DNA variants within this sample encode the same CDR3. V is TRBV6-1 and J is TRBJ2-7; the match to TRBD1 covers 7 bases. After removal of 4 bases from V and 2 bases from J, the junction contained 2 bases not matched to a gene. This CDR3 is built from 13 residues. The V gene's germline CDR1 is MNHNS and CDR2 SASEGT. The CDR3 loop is CASSVDRAYEQYF. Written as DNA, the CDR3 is TGTGCCAGCAGTGTCGACAGGGCCTACGAGCAGTACTTC.

In nucleotides, the CDR3 is TGCGCCAGCAGCTCTGACCAGCGGGGGTCCGACGAGCAGTACTTC. Protein product: CASSSDQRGSDEQYF. The chain joins TRBV5-1 to TRBJ2-7; 8 bases line up with TRBD2. Germline CDR1 SGHRS, CDR2 YFSETQ. V was clipped by 3 bases and J by 5 bases; unmatched bases: 10. The CDR3 consists of 15 residues.

CDR3 sequence: CASSVPGGYEQYF. The CDR3 DNA sequence: TGTGCCAGCAGCGTCCCGGGGGGATACGAGCAGTACTTC. The chain carries TRBV11-2 and TRBJ2-7; 7 positions agree with TRBD2. The length of the CDR3 is 13 residues. With V trimmed by 5 bases and J by 4 bases, 5 bases remained unmatched. Germline CDR1 and CDR2: SGHAT and FQNNGV.

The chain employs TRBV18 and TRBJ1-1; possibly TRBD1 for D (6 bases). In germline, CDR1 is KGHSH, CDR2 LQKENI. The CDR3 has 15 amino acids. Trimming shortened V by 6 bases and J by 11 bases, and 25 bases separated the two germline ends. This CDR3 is CASSLETGASSRAFF. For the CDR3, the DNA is TGTGCCAGCTCGCTAGAAACGGGGGCGTCCAGTCGCGCTTTCTTT.

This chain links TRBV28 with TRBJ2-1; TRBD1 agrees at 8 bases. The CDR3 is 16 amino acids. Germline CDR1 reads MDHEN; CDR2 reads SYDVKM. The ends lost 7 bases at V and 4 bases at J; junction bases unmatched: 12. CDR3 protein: CASNPLPGGKYNEQFF. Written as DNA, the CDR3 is TGTGCCAGCAATCCTCTCCCAGGGGGCAAATACAATGAGCAGTTCTTC.

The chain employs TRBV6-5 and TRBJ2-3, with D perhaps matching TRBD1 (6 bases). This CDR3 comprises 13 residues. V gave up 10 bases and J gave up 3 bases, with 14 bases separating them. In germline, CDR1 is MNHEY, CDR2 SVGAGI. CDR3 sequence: CANYRARTDTQYF. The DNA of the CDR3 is TGTGCCAACTACAGGGCTCGGACAGATACGCAGTATTTT.

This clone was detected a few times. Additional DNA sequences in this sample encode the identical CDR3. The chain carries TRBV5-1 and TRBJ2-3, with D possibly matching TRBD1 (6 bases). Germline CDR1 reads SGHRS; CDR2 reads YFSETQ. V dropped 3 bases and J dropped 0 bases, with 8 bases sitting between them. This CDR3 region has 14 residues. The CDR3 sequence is CASSSGQSTDTQYF. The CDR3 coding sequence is TGCGCCAGCAGCTCCGGACAGAGCACAGATACGCAGTATTTT.